This T cell receptor (beta chain) was sequenced for a study of blood T cell repertoires in COVID-19. This clone appeared once. Assay: immunoSEQ multiplex PCR; the TCRdb copy retains only in-frame clones and omits some. The sample has roughly 250,000 clones; 87% are singletons. Participant-given clinical history determined each cohort assignment. This receptor was identified in a woman aged 30 to 39 with acute COVID-19. The sample taken for sequencing was PBMCs or T cells enriched from blood (not recorded which).

CDR3 in amino acids: CASSFTGNTEAFF. As DNA, the CDR3 is TGTGCCAGCAGCTTTACAGGTAACACTGAAGCTTTCTTT. The chain couples TRBV6-2 or TRBV6-3 to TRBJ1-1; tentatively, D is TRBD1 (5 bases). The germline CDR1 and CDR2 sequences are MNHEY and SVGEGT. V was trimmed by 6 bases and J by 2 bases, leaving 10 bases between them. The CDR3 is made up of 13 amino acids.